This entry is about one T cell receptor beta chain. Its matching antigen is unknown. The data originate from a study of T cells in Graves' hyperthyroidism and ophthalmopathy. About the study: Before treatment of any kind, peripheral blood was taken at initial diagnosis. General study findings and limits: Progression to ophthalmopathy was predicted a median of approximately seven months early. Stable hyperthyroidism was told apart from ophthalmopathy by a model built on 13 V-J features.

From RNA transcripts, TCR beta CDR3 regions were amplified. TCR CDR3 underwent first-round RT-PCR with the HTBI primer set. From the multiplex PCR reads, TCRdb called clonotypes with MiXCR, one entry per CDR3 protein. Altogether fewer than 350,000 distinct CDR3 sequences are present, 12% to 15% being singletons, with the ten largest covering 7.9%. Diagnosis rested on symptoms, serum thyroxine and TRAb, thyroid ultrasound, and orbital computed tomography. Trimming at V came to 2 bases and at J to 6 bases, leaving 4 bases not matched to a gene. The CDR3 is made up of 13 amino acids. The V gene's germline CDR1 is SGHRS and CDR2 YFSETQ.

This TCR came from a woman aged 40 to 50 with Graves' hyperthyroidism. The sample taken for sequencing was blood. The chain employs TRBV5-1 and TRBJ2-7; 8 nucleotides match TRBD2. The CDR3 is CASSLGAGGEQYF. CDR3 in DNA: TGCGCCAGCAGCTTAGGCGCGGGAGGCGAGCAGTACTTC.